The next 26 T cell receptor beta chains were all read from a single sample in a study of regulatory T cells in long-lasting Graves disease. Library construction for TCR beta used iRepertoire HTBI primers and Arm-PCR of CDR3 regions. TCRdb re-derived calls from the multiplex PCR reads in MiXCR, one entry per CDR3 protein. The top ten clones hold 20% to 30% of a sample with around 500,000 distinct CDR3 sequences, more than 15% of them seen once. Time point in this sample: newly diagnosed GD, antithyroid drugs for less than 3 months. The TCR library used RNA extracted from PBMCs. The same specimen was also included in a second study, on T cells in Graves' hyperthyroidism and ophthalmopathy.

This sample comprised peripheral blood mononuclear cells (PBMCs), obtained at new diagnosis, from a patient treated with antithyroid drugs. The receptor source for this set is a woman aged 35 to 60 with Graves disease.

This clonotype has ten or more counts. The gene calls are TRBV6-2 or TRBV6-3 and TRBJ2-5; D ambiguous. Trimming pared 7 bases from V and 5 bases from J, leaving 14 bases between. Germline V gene data show CDR1 as MNHEY and CDR2 as SVGEGT. The CDR3 totals 13 residues. CDR3 residues: CASNLHFGETQYF. Here the CDR3 DNA reads TGTGCCAGCAACCTACACTTTGGGGAGACCCAGTACTTC.

This sequence joins TRBV20-1 and TRBJ2-1; 9 positions agree with TRBD1. J lost 0 bases, V lost 5 bases, and 2 bases had no gene match. The CDR3 sequence is 14 residues long. Germline V gives CDR1 DFQATT, CDR2 SNEGSKA (reference sequence). The CDR3 spells CSAWGQGSYNEQFF. CDR3 sequence (DNA): TGCAGTGCTTGGGGACAGGGCTCCTACAATGAGCAGTTCTTC.

This clonotype has more than one count but fewer than ten. CDR3 loop: CASGLVQRTGGPDTQYF. DNA of the CDR3: TGTGCTAGTGGTTTGGTACAGAGGACAGGGGGCCCAGATACGCAGTATTTT. This chain connects TRBV12-5 to TRBJ2-3; TRBD1 agrees at 11 bases. Per germline, CDR1 LGHNT and CDR2 FRNRAP. The CDR3 is 17 amino acids. The V and J ends lost 0 bases and 4 bases, in that order; junction bases with no gene match: 6.

This clonotype was found many times. This sequence joins TRBV29-1 and TRBJ1-1; D not certain. This CDR3 is 14 amino acids long. Germline V gives CDR1 SQVTM, CDR2 ANQGSEA. The V end was cut by 4 bases, the J end by 0 bases, with 12 bases between. CDR3 amino acids: CSVVRSVMNTEAFF. The CDR3 bases are TGCAGCGTTGTAAGGTCGGTCATGAACACTGAAGCTTTCTTT.

The gene calls are TRBV15 and TRBJ1-5, with 7 bases that match TRBD1. J gave up 3 bases and V 5 bases, and 19 bases lay outside the gene matches. The germline CDR1 and CDR2 sequences are LNHNV and YYDKDF (reference sequence). This CDR3 has 19 residues. The CDR3 reads CATSGTGQVWGFNNQPQHF. The CDR3 DNA sequence: TGTGCCACCAGCGGAACCGGACAGGTCTGGGGGTTTAACAATCAGCCCCAGCATTTT.

This clonotype was counted a single time. It may be a read error: a sequence one base away is much more abundant. This rearrangement joins TRBV25-1 to TRBJ1-2, with D tentatively TRBD1 (5 bases). Trimming pared 4 bases from V and 0 bases from J, leaving 9 bases between. The germline V gene encodes CDR1 MGHDK and CDR2 SYGVNS. The CDR3 is 14 residues long. The CDR3 region is CASSGQGPNYGYTF. For the CDR3, the DNA is TGTGCCAGCAGTGGTCAGGGACCTAACTATGGCTACACCTTC.

This chain uses TRBV5-6 with TRBJ1-5; D not resolved. The germline gives CDR1 SGHDT, CDR2 YYEEEE. CDR3 length: 14 residues. Trimming took 3 bases from V and 4 from J, leaving 11 bases between them. This chain's CDR3 is CASSSRAANQPQHF. The CDR3 DNA sequence: TGTGCCAGCAGCTCTCGGGCCGCGAATCAGCCCCAGCATTTT.

J is TRBJ2-6 and V is TRBV20-1, with D possibly called TRBD1 or TRBD2 (7 bases each). CDR3 length: 20 amino acids. Between the trimmed V and J ends, which lost 2 bases and 0 bases, there was a span of 23 bases. Germline lookup yields CDR1 DFQATT and CDR2 SNEGSKA (reference sequence). The CDR3 DNA is TGCAGTGCTAGACTTGGGGGGGACAGTCCCCCCAACTCTGGGGCCAACGTCCTGACTTTC. Its translation: CSARLGGDSPPNSGANVLTF.

The J gene is TRBJ2-1, the V gene TRBV6-4, with D possibly matching TRBD2 (5 bases). The germline V gene encodes CDR1 MRHNA and CDR2 SNTAGT. The CDR3 contains 14 residues. V shed 4 bases and J shed 2 bases, with 9 bases lying between them. CDR3 DNA: TGTGCCAGCAGTGGCGGGCAACCCTACAATGAGCAGTTCTTC. It codes for CASSGGQPYNEQFF.

This clonotype was seen ten or more times. The chain has TRBV28 and TRBJ1-4; possibly TRBD1 for D (5 bases). Germline lookup yields CDR1 MDHEN and CDR2 SYDVKM. V dropped 6 bases and J dropped 3 bases, with 11 bases sitting between them. CDR3 length: 14 amino acids. CDR3 region: CASRSQGANEKLFF. For the CDR3, the DNA is TGTGCCAGCAGGTCCCAGGGAGCTAATGAAAAACTGTTTTTT.

The sample holds a few counts of this clonotype. The V gene is TRBV20-1, the J gene TRBJ2-4, with a tentative D call TRBD1 (5 bases). Germline V gene lookup returns CDR1 DFQATT and CDR2 SNEGSKA (reference sequence). The length of the CDR3 is 15 residues. Trimming took off 3 bases at V and 0 bases at J, with 12 bases between the two ends. CDR3 in DNA: TGCAGTGCTAGGGACGACAGCCTAGCCAAAAACATTCAGTACTTC. This sequence encodes CSARDDSLAKNIQYF.

The chain employs TRBV5-5 and TRBJ2-7; D not certain. The CDR3 runs 13 residues. V dropped 2 bases and J dropped 6 bases, with 12 bases sitting between them. Germline V gene sequence: CDR1 SGHKS, CDR2 YYEKEE (reference sequence). Here the CDR3 DNA reads TGTGCCAGCAGCTTTGAAACTCTTGGCGAGCAGTACTTC. This codes for CASSFETLGEQYF.

The sample holds many counts of this clonotype. V and J are TRBV6-1 and TRBJ1-2; D not certain. V lost 6 bases, J lost 0 bases, and 14 bases lay in between. The V gene's germline CDR1 is MNHNS and CDR2 SASEGT. The CDR3 extends over 15 amino acids. CDR3 in DNA: TGTGCCAGCAGCCCTCTGGCGGACTCTAACTATGGCTACACCTTC. Protein: CASSPLADSNYGYTF.

This clonotype was seen repeatedly, ten times or more. V usage is TRBV5-1 and J usage is TRBJ1-6, with TRBD1 matching over 7 bases. This CDR3 spans 14 amino acids. Germline trimming cut 4 bases from V and 9 bases from J; bases unmatched to any gene: 7. The germline V gene encodes CDR1 SGHRS and CDR2 YFSETQ. The CDR3 DNA reads as TGCGCCAGCAGCCAAACAGGGGTCGGTTCACCCCTCCACTTT. Translating gives CASSQTGVGSPLHF.

The chain employs TRBV5-1 and TRBJ2-1, with TRBD2 identical over 10 bases. The V gene end was trimmed by 2 bases and the J gene end by 4 bases; junction bases not matched to a gene: 6. The CDR3 extends over 16 amino acids. Germline V gives CDR1 SGHRS, CDR2 YFSETQ. The DNA for the CDR3 is TGCGCCAGCAGCTTCGGAGCGGGGGGGACATACAATGAGCAGTTCTTC. This sequence encodes CASSFGAGGTYNEQFF.

This clonotype was seen at least ten times. The V and J genes are TRBV12-3 or TRBV12-4 and TRBJ1-4; TRBD1 agrees at 9 bases. J was trimmed by 7 bases and V by 5 bases; bases with no gene match: 5. CDR3 length equals 14 residues. The CDR3 DNA sequence: TGTGCCAGCAGTGGGACAGGGAGGAGTGAAAAACTGTTTTTT. As protein: CASSGTGRSEKLFF.

The J gene is TRBJ1-4, the V gene TRBV19; a weak D match, TRBD1 (5 bases). In germline, CDR1 is LNHDA, CDR2 SQIVND (reference sequence). This CDR3 has 17 amino acids. Trimming pared 6 bases from V and 7 bases from J, leaving 24 bases between. CDR3 sequence reads: CASRLFLGTSRSEKLFF. CDR3 in DNA: TGTGCCAGTAGGCTTTTTCTCGGGACGTCGAGGAGTGAAAAACTGTTTTTT.

This clonotype was seen a handful of times. The chain employs TRBV19 and TRBJ1-1; D might be TRBD1 (6 bases). Between the trimmed V and J ends, which lost 7 bases and 3 bases, there was a span of 12 bases. The CDR3 runs 13 residues. The V gene's germline CDR1 is LNHDA and CDR2 SQIVND (reference sequence). CDR3 coding DNA: TGTGCCAGTACCCTGAACAGGGACACTGAAGCTTTCTTT. This encodes CASTLNRDTEAFF.

A remark on this clonotype: A junction boundary mismatches the germline segment, possibly from a read error. This rearrangement joins TRBV2 to TRBJ1-2, with 7 bases that match TRBD1. Looked up from germline, CDR1 is SNHLY and CDR2 is FYNNEI. The CDR3 extends over 12 amino acids. CDR3 residues: CPSSRQGLGYTF. CDR3 sequence (DNA): TGTCCCAGCAGTCGACAGGGCCTTGGCTACACCTTC.

As concerns this clonotype: The junction shows a germline mismatch at one end, possibly a read error. This chain connects TRBV5-5 to TRBJ1-2; D not certain. Germline V gene sequence: CDR1 SGHKS, CDR2 YYEKEE (reference sequence). This CDR3 is 15 amino acids long. The CDR3: CASSPLVTSRDGYAF. DNA of the CDR3: TGTGCCAGCAGCCCCCTTGTGACTTCCCGGGATGGCTACGCCTTC.

This chain links TRBV10-3 with TRBJ2-1; possibly TRBD1 for D (6 bases). Germline values: CDR1 ENHRY, CDR2 SYGVKD. The ends were cut back, 9 bases at V and 4 bases at J, with 13 bases in the middle. The length of the CDR3 is 13 residues. The CDR3: CAIAGTTYNEQFF. The DNA for the CDR3 is TGTGCCATTGCCGGGACAACATACAATGAGCAGTTCTTC.

This clonotype was found a few times. V usage is TRBV3-1 and J usage is TRBJ2-4; no clear D gene. The CDR3 is 17 residues long. Trimming removed 1 base at V and 0 bases at J, with 13 bases between. Germline V gene lookup returns CDR1 LGHDT and CDR2 YNNKEL (reference sequence). CDR3 in amino acids: CASSQGPGVLAKNIQYF. The CDR3 nucleotides read TGTGCCAGCAGCCAAGGGCCGGGCGTACTAGCCAAAAACATTCAGTACTTC.

The V and J genes are TRBV3-1 and TRBJ1-2; D uncertain. The CDR3 is made up of 15 amino acids. V lost 0 bases and J 3 bases, leaving 11 bases between the germline ends. Germline CDR1 is LGHDT and CDR2 is YNNKEL (reference sequence). CDR3 sequence reads: CASSQELAGYYGYTF. The CDR3 DNA reads TGTGCCAGCAGCCAAGAATTGGCAGGATACTATGGCTACACCTTC.

This clonotype was detected many times. V is TRBV2 and J is TRBJ1-1; possibly TRBD1 for D (5 bases). Germline V gene lookup returns CDR1 SNHLY and CDR2 FYNNEI. This CDR3 region has 12 residues. V shed 6 bases and J shed 4 bases, with 9 bases lying between them. In DNA, the CDR3 is TGTGCCAGCAGAGGGGACGGCACTGAAGCTTTCTTT. It specifies CASRGDGTEAFF.

This chain uses TRBV2 with TRBJ1-1; 7 positions agree with TRBD1. Germline CDR1 SNHLY, CDR2 FYNNEI. V gave up 8 bases and J gave up 5 bases; unmatched junction bases: 5. The CDR3 is 12 amino acids. The CDR3 DNA reads as TGTGCCAGCTTGAGGGGGCGGACTGAAGCTTTCTTT. It specifies CASLRGRTEAFF.

This clonotype showed up many times. V gene TRBV3-1 combines with J gene TRBJ2-3; D not resolved. V lost 5 bases to trimming and J lost 6 bases, with 12 bases between them. CDR3 size: 13 residues. Germline loops: CDR1 LGHDT, CDR2 YNNKEL (reference sequence). The CDR3 is CASSEQLGDTQYF. For the CDR3, the DNA is TGTGCCAGCAGCGAACAGCTCGGCGATACGCAGTATTTT.